This is a list of T cell receptor beta chains from one sample in a study of blood T cell repertoires in COVID-19. Produced via immunoSEQ multiplex PCR; TCRdb's table is partial and in-frame only. The sample includes about 120,000 clones, roughly 78% of them seen just once. The sequencing input was peripheral blood. These receptors all come from a man aged 60 to 75 with active or convalescent COVID-19. Both conserved end residues are part of each CDR3. Fields, in order: clone size, J gene, D gene, V gene, CDR3 protein, CDR3 DNA. A D gene is named only where the DNA matches it firmly. Not all rows give a size; the values are once, few, many and, for expanded clones, a class.

abundance: -
j_gene: TRBJ2-7
d_gene: TRBD2
v_gene: TRBV2
CDR3aa: CASSEGLAGGAYEQYF
CDR3nt: TGTGCCAGCAGTGAGGGACTAGCGGGAGGCGCCTACGAGCAGTACTTC

abundance: few
j_gene: TRBJ2-1
d_gene: TRBD2
v_gene: TRBV24-1
CDR3aa: CATSDYPSGRFSYNEQFF
CDR3nt: TGTGCCACCAGTGATTACCCTAGCGGGAGATTCTCCTACAATGAGCAGTTCTTC

abundance: -
j_gene: TRBJ1-1
d_gene: -
v_gene: TRBV7-8
CDR3aa: CASSLEFWGRHTEAFF
CDR3nt: TGTGCCAGCAGCTTAGAGTTTTGGGGGCGTCACACTGAAGCTTTCTTT

abundance: many
j_gene: TRBJ2-5
d_gene: TRBD2
v_gene: TRBV7-9
CDR3aa: CASSFYRTSGTKETQYF
CDR3nt: TGTGCCAGCAGCTTTTATCGGACTAGCGGGACAAAAGAGACCCAGTACTTC

abundance: once
j_gene: TRBJ2-1
d_gene: TRBD2
v_gene: TRBV11-2
CDR3aa: CASSSSGSPYNEQFF
CDR3nt: TGTGCCAGCAGCTCCAGCGGGAGCCCTTACAATGAGCAGTTCTTC

abundance: -
j_gene: TRBJ2-7
d_gene: TRBD2
v_gene: TRBV4-1
CDR3aa: CASSQVSGTSGRFLSYEQYF
CDR3nt: TGCGCCAGCAGCCAAGTATCCGGGACTAGCGGGAGGTTCCTTTCCTACGAGCAGTACTTC

abundance: -
j_gene: TRBJ1-5
d_gene: -
v_gene: TRBV15
CDR3aa: CATSGRGGDDQPQHF
CDR3nt: TGTGCCACCAGCGGCCGCGGGGGAGATGATCAGCCCCAGCATTTT

abundance: -
j_gene: TRBJ2-1
d_gene: -
v_gene: TRBV21-1
CDR3aa: CARTLEERGSYNEQFF
CDR3nt: TGTGCCAGAACATTGGAAGAGCGGGGCTCCTACAATGAGCAGTTCTTC

abundance: -
j_gene: TRBJ1-1
d_gene: TRBD1
v_gene: TRBV28
CDR3aa: CASSGTGSTEAFF
CDR3nt: TGTGCCAGCAGTGGGACAGGGAGCACTGAAGCTTTCTTT

abundance: -
j_gene: TRBJ2-1
d_gene: -
v_gene: TRBV7-3
CDR3aa: CASSLEGQTYNEQFF
CDR3nt: TGTGCCAGCAGCTTAGAGGGACAAACCTACAATGAGCAGTTCTTC

abundance: -
j_gene: TRBJ2-7
d_gene: -
v_gene: TRBV11-1
CDR3aa: CASSAEPIPGYEQYF
CDR3nt: TGTGCCAGCAGTGCGGAACCCATCCCCGGATACGAGCAGTACTTC

abundance: -
j_gene: TRBJ2-5
d_gene: -
v_gene: TRBV7-2
CDR3aa: CASSLVPRDFQETQYF
CDR3nt: TGTGCCAGCAGCTTAGTGCCCCGGGACTTTCAAGAGACCCAGTACTTC

abundance: -
j_gene: TRBJ1-1
d_gene: -
v_gene: TRBV3-1/TRBV3-2
CDR3aa: CASSQRRAEAFF
CDR3nt: TGTGCCAGCAGCCAGAGGAGGGCTGAAGCTTTCTTT

abundance: -
j_gene: TRBJ2-3
d_gene: TRBD2
v_gene: TRBV5-6
CDR3aa: CASSRKLAGDGTDTQYF
CDR3nt: TGTGCCAGCAGCCGAAAACTAGCGGGAGACGGCACAGATACGCAGTATTTT

abundance: -
j_gene: TRBJ1-2
d_gene: TRBD1
v_gene: TRBV6-6
CDR3aa: CASSYSTGGDYGYTF
CDR3nt: TGTGCCAGCAGTTACTCCACAGGGGGAGACTATGGCTACACCTTC

abundance: -
j_gene: TRBJ2-7
d_gene: TRBD1
v_gene: TRBV11-2
CDR3aa: CASSLGRTGDRSSYEQYF
CDR3nt: TGTGCCAGCAGCTTAGGTCGGACAGGGGACAGGAGCTCCTACGAGCAGTACTTC

abundance: -
j_gene: TRBJ2-3
d_gene: TRBD2
v_gene: TRBV4-3
CDR3aa: CASSQDGTSGRTDTQYF
CDR3nt: TGCGCCAGCAGCCAAGATGGGACTAGCGGGAGAACAGATACGCAGTATTTT

abundance: once
j_gene: TRBJ1-2
d_gene: -
v_gene: TRBV5-4
CDR3aa: CASSQRGGYGYTF
CDR3nt: TGTGCCAGCAGCCAGCGGGGGGGCTATGGCTACACCTTC

abundance: few
j_gene: TRBJ1-2
d_gene: -
v_gene: TRBV1
CDR3aa: CTSSPRTGTGDYGYTF
CDR3nt: TGCACCAGCAGCCCTAGGACAGGGACGGGTGACTATGGCTACACCTTC

abundance: few
j_gene: TRBJ2-1
d_gene: TRBD2
v_gene: TRBV9
CDR3aa: CASSVEAGAGDEQFF
CDR3nt: TGTGCCAGCAGCGTAGAAGCGGGAGCCGGCGATGAGCAGTTCTTC

abundance: -
j_gene: TRBJ2-7
d_gene: -
v_gene: TRBV6-5
CDR3aa: CASSYSTIYSVEQYF
CDR3nt: TGTGCCAGCAGTTACTCTACGATCTACTCGGTGGAGCAGTACTTC

abundance: many
j_gene: TRBJ1-2
d_gene: -
v_gene: TRBV4-3
CDR3aa: CASSQRGSNGYTF
CDR3nt: TGCGCCAGCAGCCAAAGGGGCTCAAATGGCTACACCTTC

abundance: -
j_gene: TRBJ1-6
d_gene: -
v_gene: TRBV28
CDR3aa: CASSLQGLVAYNSPLHF
CDR3nt: TGTGCCAGCAGTCTTCAGGGTTTAGTGGCCTATAATTCACCCCTCCACTTT

abundance: once
j_gene: TRBJ2-2
d_gene: TRBD1
v_gene: TRBV6-6
CDR3aa: CASSASGTGLTGELFF
CDR3nt: TGTGCCAGCAGCGCATCCGGGACAGGGCTCACCGGGGAGCTGTTTTTT

abundance: once
j_gene: TRBJ1-1
d_gene: TRBD1
v_gene: TRBV28
CDR3aa: CASSLDRGGTEAFF
CDR3nt: TGTGCCAGCAGTTTGGACAGGGGGGGCACTGAAGCTTTCTTT

abundance: -
j_gene: TRBJ2-1
d_gene: -
v_gene: TRBV5-8
CDR3aa: CASTEDSASNEQFF
CDR3nt: TGTGCCAGCACCGAGGACAGCGCAAGCAATGAGCAGTTCTTC

abundance: -
j_gene: TRBJ1-5
d_gene: -
v_gene: TRBV28
CDR3aa: CASSYGRRNQPQHF
CDR3nt: TGTGCCAGCAGTTATGGGAGGAGGAATCAGCCCCAGCATTTT